A single sample gave rise to the 10 T cell receptor beta chains below, sequenced in a study of blood T cells in healthy people across ages. A second PCR of 7 to 11 cycles used a sample-barcoded 5' primer and a J-beta primer mix. TCRdb re-called the 5' RACE reads with MiXCR, one entry per CDR3 protein. The sample contains approximately 700,000 distinct CDR3 sequences, less than 40% of which appear only once. Sequenced material: blood. These receptors all come from a woman at least 80 years old in good health.

This clonotype was seen at least ten times. The J gene is TRBJ2-1, the V gene TRBV5-1; 8 bases are shared with TRBD1. CDR3 length: 13 residues. Germline CDR1 and CDR2: SGHRS and YFSETQ. J was trimmed by 10 bases and V by 3 bases; bases with no gene match: 6. CDR3 loop: CASSWGQVREQFF. The CDR3 coding sequence is TGCGCCAGCAGCTGGGGACAGGTTCGGGAGCAGTTCTTC.

This clonotype was found many times. The V and J genes are TRBV6-5 and TRBJ1-1; D is unresolved. The CDR3 totals 15 residues. Trimming shortened V by 5 bases and J by 1 base, and 14 bases separated the two germline ends. Germline V lookup: CDR1 MNHEY, CDR2 SVGAGI. The CDR3 nucleotides read TGTGCCAGCAGTCCCCAAAATCGCCAGAACACTGAAGCTTTCTTT. It encodes CASSPQNRQNTEAFF.

The chain combines TRBV6-6 with TRBJ2-2, with D possibly being TRBD2 (6 bases). CDR1 and CDR2 from the germline V gene are MNHNY and SVGAGI (reference sequence). Trimming cost V 11 bases and J 6 bases, with 19 bases left between them. The CDR3 contains 14 residues. CDR3 bases: TGTGCCGTAGTCCCCCGCGGGGAATCCGGGGAGCTGTTTTTT. Its translation is CAVVPRGESGELFF.

The sample holds many counts of this clonotype. A much bigger clone sits one base away, suggesting this may be a read error. The chain has TRBV6-5 and TRBJ2-5; D call uncertain. Germline V gene lookup returns CDR1 MNHEY and CDR2 SVGAGI. The CDR3 totals 12 residues. Trimming took 7 bases from V and 11 from J, leaving 17 bases between them. The CDR3 DNA sequence: TGTGCCAGCACAAACGGATACAATGAGCAGTACTTC. Protein: CASTNGYNEQYF.

This clonotype was observed a few times. The chain has TRBV30 and TRBJ2-5; D gene ambiguous. The CDR3 totals 14 residues. The germline V gene has CDR1 GTSNPN and CDR2 SVGIG (reference sequence). Trimming cost V 1 base and J 5 bases, with 14 bases left between them. This CDR3 is CAWSASRVRETQYF. The CDR3 DNA reads as TGTGCCTGGAGTGCCTCGAGAGTGCGGGAGACCCAGTACTTC.

This chain links TRBV7-2 with TRBJ1-2, with no clear D. Germline V gene sequence: CDR1 SGHTA, CDR2 FQGNSA. Trimming cost V 2 bases and J 3 bases, with 4 bases left between them. The CDR3 sequence is 12 residues long. CDR3 in amino acids: CASSLHDYGYTF. CDR3 in DNA: TGTGCCAGCAGCTTACATGACTATGGCTACACCTTC.

This rearrangement joins TRBV29-1 to TRBJ2-6; TRBD1 aligns across 11 bases. CDR3 length: 16 residues. V was pared by 6 bases and J by 2 bases, with 6 bases of the junction left unmatched. CDR1 and CDR2 (germline): SQVTM, ANQGSEA. This CDR3 reads CSVGQGASPGANVLTF. CDR3 nucleotide sequence: TGCAGCGTCGGACAGGGGGCATCTCCTGGGGCCAACGTCCTGACTTTC.

This clonotype was observed a handful of times. This chain uses TRBV29-1 with TRBJ1-1, with D hard to call. Germline assignment: CDR1 SQVTM and CDR2 ANQGSEA. This CDR3 region has 11 residues. The V and J ends lost 5 bases and 7 bases respectively, with 11 bases between them. DNA for the CDR3: TGCAGCGTTCGACTAAATATTGAAGCTTTCTTT. Protein: CSVRLNIEAFF.

A note on this clonotype: A much larger clone lies one base from this, so it may be a read error. This chain uses TRBV12-3 or TRBV12-4 with TRBJ2-3; D remains ambiguous. V was shortened by 5 bases and J by 0 bases, with 12 bases between the two germline ends. This CDR3 contains 15 residues. The CDR3 sequence is CASSAGSSSTDTQYF. The CDR3 DNA reads TGTGCCAGCAGTGCCGGGTCATCTAGCACAGATACGCAGTATTTT.

V is TRBV20-1 and J is TRBJ1-1, with D maybe TRBD1 (6 bases). V lost 4 bases to trimming and J lost 4 bases, with 31 bases between them. Per the germline V gene, CDR1 is DFQATT and CDR2 is SNEGSKA (reference sequence). This CDR3 is 19 amino acids long. The CDR3: CSAISVGGPGTFSGTEAFF. Written as DNA, the CDR3 is TGCAGTGCTATCTCAGTTGGGGGTCCCGGGACATTTTCGGGCACTGAAGCTTTCTTT.